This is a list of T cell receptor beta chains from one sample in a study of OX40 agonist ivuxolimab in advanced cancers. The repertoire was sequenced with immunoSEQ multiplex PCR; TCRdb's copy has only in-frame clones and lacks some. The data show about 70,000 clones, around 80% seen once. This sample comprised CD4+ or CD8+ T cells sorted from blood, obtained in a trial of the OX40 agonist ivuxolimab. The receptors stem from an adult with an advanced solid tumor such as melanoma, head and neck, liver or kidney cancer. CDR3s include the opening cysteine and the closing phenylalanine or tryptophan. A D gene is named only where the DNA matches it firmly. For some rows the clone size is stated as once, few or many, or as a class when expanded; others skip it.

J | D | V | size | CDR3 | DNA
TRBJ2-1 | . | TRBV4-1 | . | CASSPGTYNEQFF | TGCGCCAGCAGCCCAGGGACTTACAATGAGCAGTTCTTC
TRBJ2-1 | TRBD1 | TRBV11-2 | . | CASSLGGTGAPHEQFF | TGTGCCAGCAGCTTAGGGGGGACAGGGGCCCCCCATGAGCAGTTCTTC
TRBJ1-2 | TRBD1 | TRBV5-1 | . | CASSSGRDRRPQNYGYTF | TGCGCCAGCAGCTCGGGCCGGGACAGGCGACCTCAAAACTATGGCTACACCTTC
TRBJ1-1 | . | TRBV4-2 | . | CASSLGAGSAEAFF | TGTGCCAGCAGCTTGGGGGCAGGGAGCGCTGAAGCTTTCTTT
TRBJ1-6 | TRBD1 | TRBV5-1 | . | CASSLEQGAGSPLHF | TGCGCCAGCAGCTTGGAACAGGGGGCTGGATCACCCCTCCACTTT
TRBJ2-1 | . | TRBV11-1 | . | CASSLDTRPHEQFF | TGTGCCAGCAGCTTAGATACCCGCCCCCATGAGCAGTTCTTC
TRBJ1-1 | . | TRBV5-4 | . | CASSQRWRTEAFF | TGTGCCAGCAGTCAAAGATGGCGGACTGAAGCTTTCTTT
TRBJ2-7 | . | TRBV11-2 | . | CASSSSRGRYEQYF | TGTGCCAGCAGCTCCAGCCGGGGGAGGTACGAGCAGTACTTC
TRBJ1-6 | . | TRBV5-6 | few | CASSFMHSPLHF | TGTGCCAGCAGCTTTATGCATTCACCCCTCCACTTT
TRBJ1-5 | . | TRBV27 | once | CASNAQGNQPQHF | TGTGCCAGCAATGCCCAGGGAAATCAGCCCCAGCATTTT
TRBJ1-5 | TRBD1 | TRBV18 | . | CASSPQGARNQPQHF | TGTGCCAGCTCACCACAGGGGGCTCGCAATCAGCCCCAGCATTTT
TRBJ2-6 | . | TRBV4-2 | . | CASSTRAPGANVLTF | TGTGCCAGCAGCACGAGGGCCCCTGGGGCCAACGTCCTGACTTTC
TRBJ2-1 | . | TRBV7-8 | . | CASSPRGGQFF | TGTGCCAGCAGCCCTAGAGGGGGGCAGTTCTTC
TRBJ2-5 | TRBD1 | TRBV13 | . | CASRGTGVGRQETQYF | TGTGCCAGCAGGGGGACAGGGGTAGGGCGGCAAGAGACCCAGTACTTC
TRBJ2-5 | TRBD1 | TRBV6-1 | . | CASSAGQGVLETQYF | TGTGCCAGCAGTGCCGGACAGGGGGTGTTGGAGACCCAGTACTTC
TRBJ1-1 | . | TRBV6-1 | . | CASQFGGREGAFF | TGTGCCAGCCAGTTCGGGGGGCGCGAGGGGGCTTTCTTT
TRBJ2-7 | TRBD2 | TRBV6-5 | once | CASSSRPGGEQYF | TGTGCCAGCAGTTCGCGGCCGGGGGGGGAGCAGTACTTC
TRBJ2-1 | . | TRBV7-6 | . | CASSLRGGSSGVYNEQFF | TGTGCCAGCAGCTTAAGGGGGGGTTCGAGCGGGGTTTACAATGAGCAGTTCTTC
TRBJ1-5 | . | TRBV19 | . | CASSIGGAMGQPQHF | TGTGCCAGTAGTATAGGGGGGGCGATGGGGCAGCCCCAGCATTTT
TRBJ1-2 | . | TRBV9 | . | CASSTRLGGGFYGYTF | TGTGCCAGCAGCACGCGGTTGGGGGGAGGATTCTATGGCTACACCTTC
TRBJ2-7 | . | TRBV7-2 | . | CASSLGRKSSYEQYF | TGTGCCAGCAGCTTAGGCAGAAAGAGCTCCTACGAGCAGTACTTC
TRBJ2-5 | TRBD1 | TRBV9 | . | CASSAQFSRDRGLETQYF | TGTGCCAGCAGCGCACAATTCTCCCGGGACAGGGGGTTGGAGACCCAGTACTTC
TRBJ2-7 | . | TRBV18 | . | CASSLTAYEQYF | TGTGCCAGCTCACTTACAGCCTACGAGCAGTACTTC
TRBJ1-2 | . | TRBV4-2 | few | CASSQDYQAGYGYTF | TGTGCCAGCAGCCAAGATTACCAGGCAGGCTATGGCTACACCTTC
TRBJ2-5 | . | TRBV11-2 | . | CASSLVRGSGETQYF | TGTGCCAGCAGCTTAGTTCGGGGGAGTGGAGAGACCCAGTACTTC
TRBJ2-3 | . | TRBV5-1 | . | CASSLNTDTQYF | TGCGCCAGCAGCTTGAACACAGATACGCAGTATTTT
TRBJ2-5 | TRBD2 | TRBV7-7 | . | CASSLGSGGAGETQYF | TGTGCCAGCAGCTTAGGGAGCGGGGGGGCCGGAGAGACCCAGTACTTC
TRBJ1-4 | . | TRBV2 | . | CASSDLRMSNEKLFF | TGTGCCAGCAGTGACCTCCGCATGTCTAATGAAAAACTGTTTTTT
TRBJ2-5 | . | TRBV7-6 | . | CASSPGVGQETQYF | TGTGCCAGCAGCCCAGGGGTGGGCCAAGAGACCCAGTACTTC
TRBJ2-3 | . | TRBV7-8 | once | CASTMSLSATTDTQYF | TGTGCCAGCACCATGTCCCTTAGCGCGACCACAGATACGCAGTATTTT
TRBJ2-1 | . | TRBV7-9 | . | CASSQERANEQFF | TGTGCCAGCAGCCAAGAACGGGCAAATGAGCAGTTCTTC
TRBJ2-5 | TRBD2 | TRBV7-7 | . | CASSLAGEGETQYF | TGTGCCAGCAGCTTAGCCGGGGAGGGAGAGACCCAGTACTTC
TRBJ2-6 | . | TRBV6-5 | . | CASTHSGGANVLTF | TGTGCCAGCACCCACTCAGGGGGGGCCAACGTCCTGACTTTC
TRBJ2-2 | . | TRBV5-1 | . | CASSPGQFSTGELFF | TGCGCCAGCAGCCCCGGACAGTTTTCGACCGGGGAGCTGTTTTTT
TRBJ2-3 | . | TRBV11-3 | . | CASSSRTDTQYF | TGTGCCAGCAGCTCTCGAACAGATACGCAGTATTTT
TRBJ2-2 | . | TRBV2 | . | CASNIHTGELFF | TGTGCCAGCAACATCCACACCGGGGAGCTGTTTTTT
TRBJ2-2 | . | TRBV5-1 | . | CASSLAQTNTGELFF | TGCGCCAGCAGCTTGGCCCAGACGAACACCGGGGAGCTGTTTTTT
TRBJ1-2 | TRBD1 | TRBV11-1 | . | CASSYDRANYGYTF | TGTGCCAGCAGCTATGACAGGGCTAACTATGGCTACACCTTC
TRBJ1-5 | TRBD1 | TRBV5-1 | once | CASSLETGDPNQPQHF | TGCGCCAGCAGCTTAGAGACAGGGGACCCCAATCAGCCCCAGCATTTT
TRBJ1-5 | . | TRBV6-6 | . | CASSPLLVGNQPQHF | TGTGCCAGCAGTCCCCTTCTTGTTGGCAATCAGCCCCAGCATTTT
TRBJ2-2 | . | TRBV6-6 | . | CASRGESETGELFF | TGTGCCAGCAGGGGAGAGTCGGAAACCGGGGAGCTGTTTTTT
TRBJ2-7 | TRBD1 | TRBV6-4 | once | CASIVRGRVYEQYF | TGTGCCAGCATTGTGAGGGGGCGGGTCTACGAGCAGTACTTC
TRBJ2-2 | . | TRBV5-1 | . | CASSLDPLGNTGELFF | TGCGCCAGCAGCTTGGACCCATTAGGGAACACCGGGGAGCTGTTTTTT
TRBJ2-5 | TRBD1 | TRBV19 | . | CASSSRQGIQETQYF | TGTGCCAGTAGTTCAAGACAGGGAATACAGGAGACCCAGTACTTC
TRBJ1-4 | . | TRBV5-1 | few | CASSFGTKGLANEKLFF | TGCGCCAGCAGCTTCGGGACTAAGGGGTTAGCTAATGAAAAACTGTTTTTT
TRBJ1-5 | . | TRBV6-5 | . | CASDMGRSNQPQHF | TGTGCCTCCGATATGGGCCGTTCAAATCAGCCCCAGCATTTT
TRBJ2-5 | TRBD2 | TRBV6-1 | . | CASLGGVQETQYF | TGTGCCAGCCTCGGGGGGGTCCAAGAGACCCAGTACTTC
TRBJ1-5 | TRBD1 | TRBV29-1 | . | CSVSGGDQPQHF | TGCAGCGTTTCAGGGGGAGATCAGCCCCAGCATTTT
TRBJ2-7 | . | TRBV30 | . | CAWLTREYEQYF | TGTGCCTGGCTAACAAGGGAATACGAGCAGTACTTC
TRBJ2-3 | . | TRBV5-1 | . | CASSLSYGYTDTQYF | TGCGCCAGCAGCTTGTCCTACGGATACACAGATACGCAGTATTTT
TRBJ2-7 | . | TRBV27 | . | CASSLFGTSYEQYF | TGTGCCAGCAGTTTATTTGGGACCTCCTACGAGCAGTACTTC
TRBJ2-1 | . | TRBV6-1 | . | CASSPRQDNEQFF | TGTGCCAGCAGTCCGCGACAGGACAATGAGCAGTTCTTC
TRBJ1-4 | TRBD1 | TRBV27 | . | CASSGTGFNEKLFF | TGTGCCAGCAGCGGGACAGGATTTAATGAAAAACTGTTTTTT
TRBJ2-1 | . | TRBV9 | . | CASSVDYNEQFF | TGTGCCAGCAGCGTAGATTACAATGAGCAGTTCTTC
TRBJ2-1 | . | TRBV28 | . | CASSLSIGSGNEQFF | TGTGCCAGCAGTTTATCGATAGGGTCAGGGAATGAGCAGTTCTTC
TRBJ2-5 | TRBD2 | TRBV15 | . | CATSRGGGRGAQETQYF | TGTGCCACCAGCAGAGGAGGCGGGCGGGGGGCACAAGAGACCCAGTACTTC
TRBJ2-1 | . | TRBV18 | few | CASSPTRNHEQFF | TGTGCCAGCTCACCGACTAGGAACCATGAGCAGTTCTTC
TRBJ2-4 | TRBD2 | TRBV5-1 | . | CASSFQRGAKNIQYF | TGCGCCAGCAGCTTCCAGCGGGGGGCCAAAAACATTCAGTACTTC
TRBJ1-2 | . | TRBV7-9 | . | CASSLAGDANYGYTF | TGTGCCAGCAGCTTAGCGGGGGACGCTAACTATGGCTACACCTTC
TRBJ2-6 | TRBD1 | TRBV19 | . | CASNPTGASSGANVLTF | TGTGCCAGTAACCCGACAGGGGCCAGCTCTGGGGCCAACGTCCTGACTTTC